The sequence of this T cell receptor beta chain was determined in a study of CD8+CD57+ T cells in acquired aplastic anemia. Turning to the study itself: Sorted cells (CD4+ and CD8+) yielded DNA amounts that averaged roughly 3.5 ug.

Whole-study findings and limits: Between patients and controls, about 30 CD8+ CDR3 sequences were found in common. Any difference that existed in CD8+ Simpson's diversity between patients and controls was not significant.

Flow cytometry had shown expanded CD8+CD57+ cells in the patients chosen for sequencing. Patients uniformly had severe acquired aplastic anemia. To note about this clonotype: Its target is not known. A much larger clone lies one base from this, so it may be a read error.

Genomic DNA constituted the template upon which TCR beta VDJ and CDR3 profiling was performed. From the reads, TCRdb called clonotypes with MiXCR, one entry per CDR3 protein. The repertoire has about 160,000 distinct CDR3 sequences, about 64% of them found once; the top ten carry about 50%. This CDR3 has 16 residues. Germline V gene sequence: CDR1 SGHNT, CDR2 YYREEE (reference sequence). The sequence came from a human donor with aplastic anemia. This rearrangement joins TRBV5-4 to TRBJ1-1; D is unclear. Specimen: sorted CD4+, CD8+, or CD8+CD57+ T cells (not recorded which) from PBMCs. In DNA, the CDR3 is TGTGCCAGCAGCCGCGATGGCTCCTGTGTGAAGACTGAAGCTTTCTTT. It encodes CASSRDGSCVKTEAFF.